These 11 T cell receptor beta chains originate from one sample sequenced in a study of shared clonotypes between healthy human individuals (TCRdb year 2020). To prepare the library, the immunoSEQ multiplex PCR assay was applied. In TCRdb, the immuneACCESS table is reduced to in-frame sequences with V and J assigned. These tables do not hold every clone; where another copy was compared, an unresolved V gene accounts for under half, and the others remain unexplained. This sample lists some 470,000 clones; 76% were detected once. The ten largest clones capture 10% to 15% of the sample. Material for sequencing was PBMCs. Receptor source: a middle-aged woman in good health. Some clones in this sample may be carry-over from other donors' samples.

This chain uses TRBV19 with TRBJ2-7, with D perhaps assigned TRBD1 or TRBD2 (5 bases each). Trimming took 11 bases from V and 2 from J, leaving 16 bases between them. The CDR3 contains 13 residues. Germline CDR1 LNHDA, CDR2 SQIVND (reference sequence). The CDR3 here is CASRVPGTYEQYF. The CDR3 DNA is TGTGCCTCCAGGGTCCCGGGAACCTACGAGCAGTACTTC.

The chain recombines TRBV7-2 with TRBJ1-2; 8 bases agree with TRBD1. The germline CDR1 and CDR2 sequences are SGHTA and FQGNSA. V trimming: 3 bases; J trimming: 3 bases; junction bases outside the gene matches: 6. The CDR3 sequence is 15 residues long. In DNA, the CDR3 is TGTGCCAGCAGCTTTCAGACAGGGGCGGACTATGGCTACACCTTC. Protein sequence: CASSFQTGADYGYTF.

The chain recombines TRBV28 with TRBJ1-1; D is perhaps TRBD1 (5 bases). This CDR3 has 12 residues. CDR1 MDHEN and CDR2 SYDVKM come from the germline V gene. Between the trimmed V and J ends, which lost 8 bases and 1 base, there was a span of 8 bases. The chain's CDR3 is CASLTGNTEAFF. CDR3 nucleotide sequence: TGTGCCAGCCTTACAGGGAACACTGAAGCTTTCTTT.

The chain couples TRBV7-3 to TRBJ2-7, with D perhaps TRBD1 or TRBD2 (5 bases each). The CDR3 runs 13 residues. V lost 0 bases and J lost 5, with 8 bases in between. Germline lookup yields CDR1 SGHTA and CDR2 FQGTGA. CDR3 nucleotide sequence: TGTGCCAGCAGCTTAACAGGGGAGAACGAGCAGTACTTC. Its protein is CASSLTGENEQYF.

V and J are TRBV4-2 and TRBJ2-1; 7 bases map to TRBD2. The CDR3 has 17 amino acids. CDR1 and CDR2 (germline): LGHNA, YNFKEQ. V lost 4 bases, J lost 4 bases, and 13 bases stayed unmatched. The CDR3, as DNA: TGTGCCAGCAGCCCCAGCACTGGGGAGGGGAGATACAATGAGCAGTTCTTC. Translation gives CASSPSTGEGRYNEQFF.

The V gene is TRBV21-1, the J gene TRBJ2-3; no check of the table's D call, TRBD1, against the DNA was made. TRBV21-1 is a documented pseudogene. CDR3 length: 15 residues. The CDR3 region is CASSMKGPCTDAQYF. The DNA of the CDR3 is TGTGCCAGCAGCATGAAGGGGCCCTGCACAGATGCGCAGTATTTT.

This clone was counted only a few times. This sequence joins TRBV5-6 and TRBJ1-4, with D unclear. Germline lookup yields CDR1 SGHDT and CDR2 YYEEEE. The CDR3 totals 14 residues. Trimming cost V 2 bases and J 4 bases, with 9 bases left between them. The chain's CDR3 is CASSFGRDNEKLFF. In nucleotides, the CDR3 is TGTGCCAGCAGCTTTGGTCGGGATAATGAAAAACTGTTTTTT.

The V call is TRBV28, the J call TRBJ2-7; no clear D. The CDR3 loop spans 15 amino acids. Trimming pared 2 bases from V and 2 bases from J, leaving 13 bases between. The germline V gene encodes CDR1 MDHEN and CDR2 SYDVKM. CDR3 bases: TGTGCCAGCAGTTTAAGTGGTGGCGGTCCCTACGAGCAGTACTTC. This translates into CASSLSGGGPYEQYF.

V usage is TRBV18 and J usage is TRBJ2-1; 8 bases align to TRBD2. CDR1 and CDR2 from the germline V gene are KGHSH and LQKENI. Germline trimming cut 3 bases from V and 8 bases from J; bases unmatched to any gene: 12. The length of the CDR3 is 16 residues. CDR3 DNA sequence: TGTGCCAGCTCACCCCCGGGGGGGGGAGGAGTGTATGAGCAGTTCTTC. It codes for CASSPPGGGGVYEQFF. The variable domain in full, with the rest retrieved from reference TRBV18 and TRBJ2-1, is NAGVMQNPRHLVRRRGQEARLRCSPMKGHSHVYWYRQLPEEGLKFMVYLQKENIIDESGMPKERFSAEFPKEGPSILRIQQVVRGDSAAYFCASSPPGGGGVYEQFFGPGTRLTVL.

The CDR3: CASSMGQGSTNGYTF. As DNA, the CDR3 is TGTGCCAGTAGTATGGGCCAGGGAAGTACGAATGGCTACACCTTC. This chain uses TRBV19 with TRBJ1-2; D possibly corresponds to TRBD1 (5 bases). CDR1 and CDR2 (germline): LNHDA, SQIVND (reference sequence). Deletions cut 3 bases from V and 6 bases from J, with 17 bases between. CDR3 length equals 15 residues.

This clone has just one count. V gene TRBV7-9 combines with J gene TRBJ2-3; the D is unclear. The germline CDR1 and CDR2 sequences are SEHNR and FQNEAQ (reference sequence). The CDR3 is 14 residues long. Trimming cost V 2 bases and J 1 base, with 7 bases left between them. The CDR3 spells CASSLMGGTDTQYF. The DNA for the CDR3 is TGTGCCAGCAGCTTAATGGGCGGCACAGATACGCAGTATTTT.